The entry below gives a single TCR beta chain sequence along with its context. Its antigen is unknown. This record comes from a study of shared clonotypes between healthy human individuals. Study information: Donors, aged 18 to 49, were two women and a few men. Overall study findings and caveats: Despite large depth, sorted-subset datasets appeared incompletely sequenced. Among four donors, approximately 5% of naive CD4 clonotypes were found in common.

The CDR3 sequence is 14 residues long. Trimming removed 3 bases from V and 9 bases from J; junction bases left unmatched: 6. Looked up from germline, CDR1 is LNHNV and CDR2 is YYDKDF (reference sequence). Clones were read by immunoSEQ multiplex PCR, and TCRdb kept only the in-frame ones, dropping some. Among around 1.4 million clones listed, about 98.5% were seen once. The sequence came from a man aged 25-40 years in good health. The sequenced material came from naive CD4+ T cells sorted from blood. Subset: CD45RA+ positively selected. The gene calls are TRBV15 and TRBJ1-5; TRBD1 agrees at 9 bases. For the CDR3, the DNA is TGTGCCACCAGCAGCACAGGGGGCGAGCGGCCCCAGCATTTT. The encoded protein is CATSSTGGERPQHF.